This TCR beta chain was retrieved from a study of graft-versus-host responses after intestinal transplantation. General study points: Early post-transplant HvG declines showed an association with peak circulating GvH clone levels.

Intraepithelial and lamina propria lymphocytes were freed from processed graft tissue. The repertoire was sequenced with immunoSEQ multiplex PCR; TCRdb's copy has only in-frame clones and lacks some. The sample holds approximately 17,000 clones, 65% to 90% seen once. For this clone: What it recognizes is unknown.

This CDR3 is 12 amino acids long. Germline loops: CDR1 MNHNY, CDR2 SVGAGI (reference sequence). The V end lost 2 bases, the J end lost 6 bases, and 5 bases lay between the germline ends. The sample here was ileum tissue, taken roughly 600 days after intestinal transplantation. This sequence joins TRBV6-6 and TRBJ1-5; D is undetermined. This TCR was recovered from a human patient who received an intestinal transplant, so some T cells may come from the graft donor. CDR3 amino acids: CASSYELQPQHF. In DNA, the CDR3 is TGTGCCAGCAGTTACGAACTTCAGCCCCAGCATTTT.